This is a list of T cell receptor beta chains from one sample in a study of response to subunit inactivated influenza vaccine. TCRdb re-called the RT-PCR reads with MiXCR, one entry per CDR3 protein. This table has 630,000 or so distinct CDR3 sequences, approximately 14% appearing once. This sample comprised PBMCs from blood, obtained approximately 13 days after vaccination. The receptors shown here come from a man aged 45-65 years who received an inactivated influenza vaccine. The CDR3 runs from the conserved cysteine through the conserved F or W. D genes are given only for firm matches. Part of the rows lack a size; the others show once, few, many or a class for expanded clones.

CDR3 length: 15
clone size: NA
V gene: TRBV9
J gene: TRBJ1-1
D gene: NA
CDR3 protein: CASSVEEGMNTEAFF
CDR3 DNA: TGTGCCAGCAGCGTCGAGGAGGGGATGAACACTGAAGCTTTCTTT

CDR3 length: 15
clone size: NA
V gene: TRBV29-1
J gene: TRBJ1-1
D gene: TRBD1
CDR3 protein: CSVESDREVRTEAFF
CDR3 DNA: TGCAGCGTTGAATCGGACAGGGAGGTCCGGACTGAAGCTTTCTTT

CDR3 length: 15
clone size: NA
V gene: TRBV5-1
J gene: TRBJ1-4
D gene: TRBD1
CDR3 protein: CASSLGPTGYEKLFF
CDR3 DNA: TGCGCCAGCAGCTTGGGTCCGACAGGGTATGAAAAACTGTTTTTT

CDR3 length: 12
clone size: many
V gene: TRBV28
J gene: TRBJ1-6
D gene: NA
CDR3 protein: CAGRDGNSPLHF
CDR3 DNA: TGTGCCGGCCGGGACGGTAATTCACCCCTCCACTTT

CDR3 length: 15
clone size: NA
V gene: TRBV6-2/TRBV6-3
J gene: TRBJ2-2
D gene: TRBD1
CDR3 protein: CASSYSGQWAGELFF
CDR3 DNA: TGTGCCAGCAGTTACTCGGGACAGTGGGCCGGGGAGCTGTTTTTT

CDR3 length: 14
clone size: NA
V gene: TRBV6-1
J gene: TRBJ1-2
D gene: TRBD1
CDR3 protein: CASTSRGPNYGYTF
CDR3 DNA: TGTGCCAGTACGTCCAGGGGGCCGAACTATGGCTACACCTTC

CDR3 length: 17
clone size: NA
V gene: TRBV3-1
J gene: TRBJ1-4
D gene: NA
CDR3 protein: CASSQPGHVTTNEKLFF
CDR3 DNA: TGTGCCAGCAGCCAACCGGGACACGTTACAACTAATGAAAAACTGTTTTTT

CDR3 length: 22
clone size: NA
V gene: TRBV12-3/TRBV12-4
J gene: TRBJ1-6
D gene: NA
CDR3 protein: CASSSELYISLAGGNTNSPLHF
CDR3 DNA: TGTGCCAGCAGTTCAGAATTGTATATATCACTGGCGGGGGGGAATACTAATTCACCCCTCCACTTT

CDR3 length: 22
clone size: few
V gene: TRBV5-1
J gene: TRBJ2-1
D gene: TRBD2
CDR3 protein: CASTSIGGRVLAGGEMYNEQFF
CDR3 DNA: TGCGCCAGCACCTCCATCGGCGGCAGGGTACTAGCGGGGGGGGAAATGTACAATGAGCAGTTCTTC

CDR3 length: 14
clone size: NA
V gene: TRBV20-1
J gene: TRBJ2-3
D gene: NA
CDR3 protein: CSARVPAVADTQYF
CDR3 DNA: TGCAGTGCTAGAGTTCCCGCGGTGGCAGATACGCAGTATTTT

CDR3 length: 15
clone size: many
V gene: TRBV20-1
J gene: TRBJ2-1
D gene: TRBD2
CDR3 protein: CSIPPRIGRGNEQFF
CDR3 DNA: TGCAGTATACCCCCCCGAATAGGGAGGGGCAATGAGCAGTTCTTC

CDR3 length: 13
clone size: few
V gene: TRBV29-1
J gene: TRBJ2-4
D gene: NA
CDR3 protein: CSVGAAGKNIQYF
CDR3 DNA: TGCAGCGTTGGGGCGGCGGGCAAAAACATTCAGTACTTC

CDR3 length: 14
clone size: NA
V gene: TRBV20-1
J gene: TRBJ2-7
D gene: TRBD1
CDR3 protein: CSFPKRGQGGEQYF
CDR3 DNA: TGCAGTTTCCCCAAACGGGGACAGGGGGGCGAGCAGTACTTC

CDR3 length: 12
clone size: NA
V gene: TRBV6-2/TRBV6-3
J gene: TRBJ1-1
D gene: NA
CDR3 protein: CASRRQYPEAFF
CDR3 DNA: TGTGCCAGCAGACGACAGTACCCTGAAGCTTTCTTT

CDR3 length: 13
clone size: few
V gene: TRBV6-6
J gene: TRBJ2-1
D gene: TRBD2
CDR3 protein: CASGSSGSNEQFF
CDR3 DNA: TGTGCCAGCGGGTCTAGCGGGTCGAATGAGCAGTTCTTC

CDR3 length: 15
clone size: few
V gene: TRBV10-3
J gene: TRBJ2-3
D gene: NA
CDR3 protein: CAIKSSTNAGDTQYF
CDR3 DNA: TGTGCCATCAAATCCTCGACAAACGCGGGAGATACGCAGTATTTT

CDR3 length: 14
clone size: few
V gene: TRBV5-1
J gene: TRBJ1-2
D gene: NA
CDR3 protein: CASSFAQGSYGYTF
CDR3 DNA: TGCGCCAGCAGCTTTGCTCAGGGTAGCTATGGCTACACCTTC

CDR3 length: 19
clone size: NA
V gene: TRBV7-2
J gene: TRBJ2-7
D gene: NA
CDR3 protein: CASSLAHLKDSLSSYEQYF
CDR3 DNA: TGTGCCAGCAGCTTAGCGCATTTGAAGGACAGCCTTAGCTCCTACGAGCAGTACTTC

CDR3 length: 15
clone size: NA
V gene: TRBV12-3/TRBV12-4
J gene: TRBJ1-1
D gene: NA
CDR3 protein: CASSFFGAMNTEAFF
CDR3 DNA: TGTGCCAGCAGTTTTTTTGGGGCCATGAACACTGAAGCTTTCTTT

CDR3 length: 14
clone size: NA
V gene: TRBV7-9
J gene: TRBJ1-5
D gene: TRBD1
CDR3 protein: CASSTGQGQQPQHF
CDR3 DNA: TGTGCCAGCAGTACGGGACAGGGTCAACAGCCCCAGCATTTT

CDR3 length: 15
clone size: NA
V gene: TRBV29-1
J gene: TRBJ2-5
D gene: TRBD1
CDR3 protein: CSVRPLTGPAKTQYF
CDR3 DNA: TGCAGCGTCCGACCACTGACAGGGCCGGCGAAGACCCAGTACTTC

CDR3 length: 18
clone size: few
V gene: TRBV11-2
J gene: TRBJ1-2
D gene: TRBD1
CDR3 protein: CASSLVGQGATPFRGYTF
CDR3 DNA: TGTGCCAGCAGCTTAGTGGGACAGGGGGCTACCCCTTTCCGTGGCTACACCTTC